This T cell receptor beta chain was profiled in a study of T cells in Graves' hyperthyroidism and ophthalmopathy. Findings of the study overall: Most thyroid clonotypes that were expanded above 0.001 also turned up in blood. Progression to ophthalmopathy was predicted a median of about 6.6 months early.

Researchers took RNA transcripts and amplified the TCR beta CDR3 regions from them. Using the HTBI primer set, a first-round RT-PCR was run on the TCR CDR3. TCRdb passed the multiplex PCR reads through MiXCR, listing each CDR3 protein once. This repertoire shows fewer than 300,000 distinct CDR3 sequences, less than 30% found once; its top ten account for approximately 30%. J was trimmed by 3 bases and V by 7 bases; bases with no gene match: 8. This CDR3 has 14 amino acids. In its sample, this clonotype was seen many times. The antigen is unknown. At first hyperthyroidism diagnosis, before any ophthalmopathy symptoms, the blood sample was collected.

This receptor was taken from a man aged 40-50 years with Graves' hyperthyroidism that later progressed to Graves' ophthalmopathy. The chain has TRBV12-3 or TRBV12-4 and TRBJ2-7; 8 nucleotides line up with TRBD2. The specimen sequenced was blood. The CDR3 DNA sequence: TGTGCCAGCACCCGCCCGGGGGGGAACTACGAGCAGTACTTC. Translated, it gives CASTRPGGNYEQYF.